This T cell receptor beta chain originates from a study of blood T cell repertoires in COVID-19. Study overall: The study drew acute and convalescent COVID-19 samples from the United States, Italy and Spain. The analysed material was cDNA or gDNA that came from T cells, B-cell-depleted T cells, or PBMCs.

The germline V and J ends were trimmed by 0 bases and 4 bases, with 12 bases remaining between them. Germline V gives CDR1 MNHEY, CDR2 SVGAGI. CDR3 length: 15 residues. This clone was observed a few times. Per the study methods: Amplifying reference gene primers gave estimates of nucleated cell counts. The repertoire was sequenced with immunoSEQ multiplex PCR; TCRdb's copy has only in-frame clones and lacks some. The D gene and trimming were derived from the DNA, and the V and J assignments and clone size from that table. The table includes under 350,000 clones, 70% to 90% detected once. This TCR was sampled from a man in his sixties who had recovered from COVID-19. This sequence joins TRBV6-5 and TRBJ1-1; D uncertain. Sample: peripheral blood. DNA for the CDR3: TGTGCCAGCAGTTACTCGAGAGGCACCGGCACTGAAGCTTTCTTT. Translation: CASSYSRGTGTEAFF.